These 3 T cell receptor beta chains were all obtained from the same sample, sequenced in a study of OX40 agonist ivuxolimab in advanced cancers. The repertoire was sequenced with immunoSEQ multiplex PCR; TCRdb's copy has only in-frame clones and lacks some. This repertoire shows some 80,000 clones, approximately 91% found once; its top ten account for 0.6% to 0.85%. Specimen: CD4+ or CD8+ T cells sorted from blood, collected in a trial of the OX40 agonist ivuxolimab. These receptors were collected from an adult with an advanced solid tumor such as melanoma, head and neck, liver or kidney cancer.

The chain uses TRBV11-2 and TRBJ2-3; 11 nucleotides agree with TRBD2. Germline V gene data show CDR1 as SGHAT and CDR2 as FQNNGV. The CDR3 extends over 16 amino acids. The V segment lost 5 bases and the J segment 2 bases; nucleotides outside the gene matches: 6. CDR3 amino acids: CASSQTSGGNTDTQYF. The CDR3 DNA reads TGTGCCAGCAGCCAAACTAGCGGGGGAAACACAGATACGCAGTATTTT.

The chain couples TRBV29-1 to TRBJ1-1; a weak D match, TRBD1 (6 bases). Looked up from germline, CDR1 is SQVTM and CDR2 is ANQGSEA. This CDR3 spans 15 amino acids. The V end lost 4 bases, the J end lost 4 bases, and 19 bases lay between the germline ends. The chain's CDR3 is CSVARAGGAITEAFF. For the CDR3, the DNA is TGCAGCGTTGCAAGGGCTGGGGGCGCGATCACTGAAGCTTTCTTT.

Notes on this clone: The same CDR3 can be traced to other DNA sequences in this sample. CDR3 sequence: CASSPSGPSTDTQYF. The DNA for the CDR3 is TGTGCCAGTAGTCCCTCAGGTCCTAGCACAGATACGCAGTATTTT. The chain couples TRBV19 to TRBJ2-3; unclear D gene. This CDR3 has 15 residues. Germline V lookup: CDR1 LNHDA, CDR2 SQIVND (reference sequence). V lost 5 bases and J lost 0, with 12 bases in between.